Below, 16 T cell receptor beta chains from the same sample are listed, as sequenced in a study of blood T cell repertoires in COVID-19. Clones were read by immunoSEQ multiplex PCR, and TCRdb kept only the in-frame ones, dropping some. The sample includes more than 350,000 clones, over 75% seen only once; the top ten take under 11%. The material sequenced was peripheral blood. These receptor sequences come from a young woman with COVID-19, enrolled during active disease.

This sequence joins TRBV2 and TRBJ2-5; a possible D gene is TRBD2 (5 bases). Deletions cut 2 bases from V and 5 bases from J, with 12 bases between. Germline-derived CDR1 and CDR2 are SNHLY and FYNNEI. The CDR3 length is 14 residues. DNA of the CDR3: TGTGCCAGCAGTGAATTCGGCGGGCCGGAGACCCAGTACTTC. This encodes CASSEFGGPETQYF. Together with reference TRBV2 and TRBJ2-5, the CDR3 gives the full variable domain: EPEVTQTPSHQVTQMGQEVILRCVPISNHLYFYWYRQILGQKVEFLVSFYNNEISEKSEIFDDQFSVERPDGSNFTLKIRSTKLEDSAMYFCASSEFGGPETQYFGPGTRLLVL.

The chain couples TRBV25-1 to TRBJ1-6; TRBD1 matches 9 bases. The CDR3 has 16 residues. Germline V lookup: CDR1 MGHDK, CDR2 SYGVNS. V was clipped by 4 bases and J by 11 bases; unmatched bases: 12. CDR3 protein: CASSVAGTGSSPPLHF. The CDR3 coding sequence is TGTGCCAGCAGTGTAGCCGGGACAGGGTCAAGTCCACCCCTCCACTTT.

The chain carries TRBV28 and TRBJ1-5, with TRBD1 matching over 8 bases. The CDR3 covers 16 residues. The germline gives CDR1 MDHEN, CDR2 SYDVKM. The trim removed 4 bases at V and 4 bases at J, leaving 9 bases unmatched. The CDR3 bases are TGTGCCAGCAGTTCGCATACCGGGACAGGTAATCAGCCCCAGCATTTT. Its translation is CASSSHTGTGNQPQHF.

The chain recombines TRBV7-8 with TRBJ2-5; 7 bases map to TRBD2. The CDR3 is made up of 14 amino acids. V shed 5 bases and J 4 bases; nucleotides not matched to a gene: 7. The V gene's germline CDR1 is SGHVS and CDR2 FQNEAQ. This CDR3 is CASSQFPGGETQYF. The DNA of the CDR3 is TGTGCCAGCAGCCAGTTTCCGGGAGGAGAGACCCAGTACTTC.

The chain uses TRBV30 and TRBJ2-1; weak D call: TRBD2 (6 bases). Per the germline V gene, CDR1 is GTSNPN and CDR2 is SVGIG (reference sequence). Trimming removed 1 base from V and 3 bases from J, with 10 bases in between. This CDR3 comprises 14 residues. CDR3 in amino acids: CAWSEGRGYNEQFF. The CDR3 DNA sequence: TGTGCCTGGAGTGAGGGGCGGGGCTACAATGAGCAGTTCTTC.

This clone was picked up one time. The rearrangement joins TRBV11-2 to TRBJ2-1; 12 bases are a match to TRBD2. The germline gives CDR1 SGHAT, CDR2 FQNNGV. J gave up 3 bases and V 2 bases, and 8 bases lay outside the gene matches. The CDR3 runs to 18 residues. The CDR3 spells CASSLRASGRVGYNEQFF. The DNA of the CDR3 is TGTGCCAGCAGCTTAAGGGCTAGCGGGAGGGTCGGCTACAATGAGCAGTTCTTC.

This rearrangement joins TRBV7-2 to TRBJ2-7; TRBD1 matches at 7 bases. The CDR3 totals 14 residues. V was clipped by 5 bases and J by 4 bases; unmatched bases: 8. Germline assignment: CDR1 SGHTA and CDR2 FQGNSA. The CDR3 region has the DNA TGTGCCAGCAGCCCCACGACAGGGTGGTACGAGCAGTACTTC. Translated, it gives CASSPTTGWYEQYF.

J is TRBJ2-1 and V is TRBV6-1, with 8 bases aligning to TRBD2. V shed 3 bases and J 10 bases; nucleotides not matched to a gene: 14. CDR3 length equals 16 residues. Germline V gene lookup returns CDR1 MNHNS and CDR2 SASEGT. The CDR3 sequence is CASSEPLVGRAREQFF. The CDR3 coding sequence is TGTGCCAGCAGTGAGCCTCTGGTCGGGAGGGCACGGGAGCAGTTCTTC.

This rearrangement joins TRBV28 to TRBJ2-1; no definite D call. CDR1 and CDR2 (germline): MDHEN, SYDVKM. The CDR3 sequence is 14 residues long. The ends were cut back, 4 bases at V and 8 bases at J, with 15 bases in the middle. DNA for the CDR3: TGTGCCAGCAGTTCCCACAGTGGAATAGATGAGCAGTTCTTC. It codes for CASSSHSGIDEQFF. The variable domain in full, completed from reference TRBV28 and TRBJ2-1, reads DVKVTQSSRYLVKRTGEKVFLECVQDMDHENMFWYRQDPGLGLRLIYFSYDVKMKEKGDIPEGYSVSREKKERFSLILESASTNQTSMYLCASSSHSGIDEQFFGPGTRLTVL.

The chain couples TRBV7-9 to TRBJ2-3; 10 bases align to TRBD2. Germline assignment: CDR1 SEHNR and CDR2 FQNEAQ (reference sequence). The trim removed 1 base at V and 10 bases at J, leaving 14 bases unmatched. The CDR3 totals 17 residues. CDR3 sequence (DNA): TGTGCCAGCAGCTTAGAGCCACGACTAGCGGGCGATAATGCGCAGTATTTT. Amino acids: CASSLEPRLAGDNAQYF. Together with reference TRBV7-9 and TRBJ2-3, the CDR3 gives the full variable domain: DTGVSQNPRHKITKRGQNVTFRCDPISEHNRLYWYRQTLGQGPEFLTYFQNEAQLEKSRLLSDRFSAERPKGSFSTLEIQRTEQGDSAMYLCASSLEPRLAGDNAQYFGPGTRLTVL.

V gene TRBV28 combines with J gene TRBJ2-6; 7 nucleotides match TRBD1. Per the germline V gene, CDR1 is MDHEN and CDR2 is SYDVKM. Trimming at V came to 9 bases and at J to 0 bases, leaving 8 bases not matched to a gene. CDR3 length: 16 residues. This CDR3 reads CASEGQGVSGANVLTF. CDR3 bases: TGTGCCAGTGAGGGGCAGGGGGTCTCTGGGGCCAACGTCCTGACTTTC.

The chain uses TRBV7-9 and TRBJ1-1; D is unresolved. V dropped 6 bases and J dropped 5 bases, with 10 bases sitting between them. The germline gives CDR1 SEHNR, CDR2 FQNEAQ (reference sequence). The CDR3 is 12 residues long. CDR3 DNA sequence: TGTGCCAGCAGGAGAGGAGGGACTGAAGCTTTCTTT. This codes for CASRRGGTEAFF.

The J gene is TRBJ1-2, the V gene TRBV28, with 7 positions matching TRBD1. After removal of 2 bases from V and 4 bases from J, the junction contained 7 bases not matched to a gene. CDR1 MDHEN and CDR2 SYDVKM come from the germline V gene. The CDR3 is 15 amino acids. The DNA of the CDR3 is TGTGCCAGCAGTTTAACGGCAGGGGGATTCTATGGCTACACCTTC. The encoded protein is CASSLTAGGFYGYTF.

This chain joins TRBV30 and TRBJ2-7; 11 bases align to TRBD2. After removal of 4 bases from V and 6 bases from J, the junction contained 8 bases not matched to a gene. The CDR3 runs 14 residues. Germline lookup yields CDR1 GTSNPN and CDR2 SVGIG (reference sequence). The CDR3 DNA sequence: TGTGCCTGGAAATTAGCGGGAGGGCCCGGCGAGCAGTACTTC. It encodes CAWKLAGGPGEQYF.

This clone was detected once. The V gene is TRBV5-5, the J gene TRBJ2-3; 7 nucleotides agree with TRBD1. The CDR3 has 14 residues. Germline trimming cut 4 bases from V and 2 bases from J; bases unmatched to any gene: 4. Germline V lookup: CDR1 SGHKS, CDR2 YYEKEE (reference sequence). The CDR3 region is CASSIGQVTDTQYF. CDR3 nucleotide sequence: TGTGCCAGCAGCATAGGACAGGTCACAGATACGCAGTATTTT.

The CDR3 DNA sequence: TGTGCCGTGTTAGCGGAAGCGAACACCGGGGAGCTGTTTTTT. Residues: CAVLAEANTGELFF. The chain couples TRBV10-3 to TRBJ2-2, with D possibly being TRBD2 (6 bases). Looked up from germline, CDR1 is ENHRY and CDR2 is SYGVKD. The CDR3 is made up of 14 amino acids. Trimming shortened V by 11 bases and J by 0 bases, and 13 bases separated the two germline ends.